This TCR beta chain originates from a study of regulatory T cells in long-lasting Graves disease. The TCR beta library used iRepertoire HTBI primers with Arm-PCR amplification of CDR3. A single record per CDR3 protein comes from TCRdb applying MiXCR to the multiplex PCR reads. The table has a few hundred thousand distinct CDR3 sequences, about a sixth seen once. Specified time point: newly diagnosed GD, antithyroid drugs for less than 3 months. PBMC-extracted RNA yielded the TCR library. This same sample was also part of a study on T cells in Graves' hyperthyroidism and ophthalmopathy.

The sample here was peripheral blood mononuclear cells (PBMCs), taken at new diagnosis, from a patient treated with antithyroid drugs. This sequence was found in a man in his forties or fifties with Graves disease.

The CDR3 reads CASSYRQGRGGELFF. CDR3 bases: TGTGCCAGCAGTTACCGGCAGGGGCGGGGCGGGGAGCTGTTTTTT. The chain couples TRBV6-2 or TRBV6-3 to TRBJ2-2; D is tentatively TRBD1 or TRBD2 (6 bases each). The CDR3 loop spans 15 amino acids. CDR1 is MNHEY, CDR2 SVGEGT, per germline. Trimming shortened V by 2 bases and J by 7 bases, and 14 bases separated the two germline ends.